Following are 21 T cell receptor beta chains from one sample sequenced in a study of cytomegalovirus exposure and HLA in healthy donors. PCR used 60 Vbeta primers and 13 Jbeta primers. Data came from immunoSEQ multiplex PCR; TCRdb stores just in-frame clones and leaves some out. The sample has more than 110,000 clones; over 60% are singletons. Sequencing was carried out using PBMCs. These receptors all stem from a male donor in good health and CMV-seropositive.

The V call is TRBV29-1, the J call TRBJ2-5, with D maybe TRBD1 (6 bases). This CDR3 has 14 amino acids. From germline, CDR1 is SQVTM and CDR2 ANQGSEA. Trimming cost V 3 bases and J 7 bases, with 18 bases left between them. CDR3 nucleotides: TGCAGCGTTGAGGCAAGGGGGTCTTTTGCGACCCAGTACTTC. Encoded protein: CSVEARGSFATQYF.

The J gene is TRBJ1-1, the V gene TRBV13; 9 bases line up with TRBD1. Germline loops: CDR1 PRHDT, CDR2 FYEKMQ (reference sequence). With V trimmed by 6 bases and J by 4 bases, 6 bases remained unmatched. The CDR3 sequence is 14 residues long. The CDR3 nucleotides read TGTGCCAGCAGTAGACAGGGGGAGAGCACTGAAGCTTTCTTT. This encodes CASSRQGESTEAFF.

The chain joins TRBV6-1 to TRBJ1-2; D remains unclear. This CDR3 has 14 residues. The V gene's germline CDR1 is MNHNS and CDR2 SASEGT. The V end was cut by 6 bases, the J end by 5 bases, with 16 bases between. In nucleotides, the CDR3 is TGTGCCAGCAGCGATATGATCACGGTTTATGGCTACACCTTC. Translated, it gives CASSDMITVYGYTF.

The chain carries TRBV5-6 and TRBJ2-1; 11 bases fit TRBD2. This CDR3 contains 14 residues. Germline CDR1 SGHDT, CDR2 YYEEEE. The V gene end was trimmed by 8 bases and the J gene end by 7 bases; junction bases not matched to a gene: 8. The CDR3 DNA sequence: TGTGCCAGTGGGGGACTAGCGGAGTGTAATGAGCAGTTCTTC. It codes for CASGGLAECNEQFF.

The genes are TRBV5-5 and TRBJ2-1; 10 bases are a match to TRBD2. This CDR3 comprises 16 residues. V was clipped by 3 bases and J by 9 bases; unmatched bases: 12. Per the germline V gene, CDR1 is SGHKS and CDR2 is YYEKEE (reference sequence). The CDR3 protein is CASSSWPAGGPGEQFF. The CDR3 DNA sequence: TGTGCCAGCAGCTCCTGGCCAGCGGGAGGGCCGGGTGAGCAGTTCTTC.

The gene calls are TRBV7-9 and TRBJ1-2, with D maybe TRBD1 (5 bases). There are 15 residues in the CDR3. The V end lost 4 bases, the J end lost 4 bases, and 16 bases lay between the germline ends. CDR1 and CDR2 from the germline V gene are SEHNR and FQNEAQ (reference sequence). The chain's CDR3 is CASSSQGLDTYGYTF. The DNA for the CDR3 is TGTGCCAGCAGCTCTCAGGGTCTTGATACCTATGGCTACACCTTC.

Only one count was recorded for this clone. The chain links TRBV7-9 to TRBJ2-7; TRBD2 matches at 7 bases. There are 12 residues in the CDR3. CDR1 is SEHNR, CDR2 FQNEAQ, per germline (reference sequence). DNA of the CDR3: TGTTCCGGGGGAGGGGCTAGCTACGAGCAGTACTTC. Encoded protein: CSGGGASYEQYF.

J is TRBJ2-3 and V is TRBV15, with 7 bases identical to TRBD2. Germline CDR1 and CDR2: LNHNV and YYDKDF (reference sequence). J lost 9 bases, V lost 6 bases, and 9 bases had no gene match. There are 13 residues in the CDR3. The CDR3 spells CATSFAGEGTQYF. The CDR3 region has the DNA TGTGCCACCAGTTTCGCGGGAGAGGGAACGCAGTATTTT.

This chain joins TRBV27 and TRBJ1-3; D may be TRBD1 (6 bases). The length of the CDR3 is 16 residues. From germline, CDR1 is MNHEY and CDR2 SMNVEV (reference sequence). V was shortened by 6 bases and J by 0 bases, with 15 bases between the two germline ends. The CDR3: CASSSFTGTSGNTIYF. The CDR3 nucleotides read TGTGCCAGCAGCTCTTTTACAGGGACCTCTGGAAACACCATATATTTT.

V is TRBV7-2 and J is TRBJ2-2; tentatively, D is TRBD2 (6 bases). Germline V lookup: CDR1 SGHTA, CDR2 FQGNSA. Trimming cost V 4 bases and J 3 bases, with 12 bases left between them. The CDR3 has 15 amino acids. The CDR3 sequence is CASSSRGTHTGELFF. CDR3 DNA sequence: TGTGCCAGCAGCTCCCGGGGGACCCACACCGGGGAGCTGTTTTTT.

V is TRBV18 and J is TRBJ1-4; TRBD1 matches 8 bases. The CDR3 has 13 amino acids. J was trimmed by 5 bases and V by 5 bases; bases with no gene match: 1. Germline loops: CDR1 KGHSH, CDR2 LQKENI. This CDR3 is CASSGTGNEKLFF. CDR3 bases: TGTGCCAGCTCAGGGACAGGCAATGAAAAACTGTTTTTT.

The V and J genes are TRBV5-1 and TRBJ1-1; D possibly corresponds to TRBD1 (6 bases). CDR3 length: 14 amino acids. Germline V CDR1 and CDR2: SGHRS, YFSETQ. Trimming left V 4 bases short and J 1 base short, with 11 bases between. In nucleotides, the CDR3 is TGCGCCAGCAGCGGGGGCCTCACGAACACTGAAGCTTTCTTT. Translating gives CASSGGLTNTEAFF.

Here the CDR3 reads CASSQVEGAGEQYF. The CDR3 coding sequence is TGCGCCAGCAGCCAAGTCGAAGGGGCGGGGGAGCAGTACTTC. The chain uses TRBV4-3 and TRBJ2-7, with a possible D match to TRBD2 (6 bases). With 1 base removed from V and 7 bases from J, the gap between germline ends came to 14 bases. There are 14 residues in the CDR3. Germline V gene sequence: CDR1 LGHNA, CDR2 YSLEER.

The chain joins TRBV6-1 to TRBJ2-5; 9 positions match TRBD2. V shed 2 bases, J shed 2 bases, and the junction held 9 bases outside the gene matches. The CDR3 contains 17 residues. CDR1 MNHNS and CDR2 SASEGT come from the germline V gene. CDR3 region: CASSERGGGAFQETQYF. The CDR3 DNA sequence: TGTGCCAGCAGTGAAAGGGGCGGGGGGGCGTTTCAAGAGACCCAGTACTTC.

J is TRBJ2-5 and V is TRBV9; D is possibly TRBD1 (6 bases). The ends were cut back, 1 base at V and 0 bases at J, with 7 bases in the middle. CDR3 size: 14 residues. Germline CDR1 SGDLS, CDR2 YYNGEE. The CDR3 loop is CASSVQGYQETQYF. The CDR3 nucleotides are TGTGCCAGCAGCGTACAGGGGTACCAAGAGACCCAGTACTTC.

This clone occurred once. The gene calls are TRBV6-5 and TRBJ2-7; the D gene is possibly TRBD2 (5 bases). This CDR3 spans 15 amino acids. The germline V gene encodes CDR1 MNHEY and CDR2 SVGAGI. Trimming stripped 4 bases from V and 2 bases from J, with 15 bases between. For the CDR3, the DNA is TGTGCCAGCAGTTCCCTGGACTCGAAGCCCTACGAGCAGTACTTC. It codes for CASSSLDSKPYEQYF.

The CDR3 DNA reads as TGCGCCAGCAGCCTGGGCGGGGGGATCTCCTACGAGCAGTACTTC. Its translation: CASSLGGGISYEQYF. The rearrangement links TRBV4-1 to TRBJ2-7, with TRBD2 identical over 8 bases. The CDR3 is 15 residues long. Germline V lookup: CDR1 MGHRA, CDR2 YSYEKL. Trimming cost V 4 bases and J 0 bases; bases outside gene matches: 5.

This chain connects TRBV19 to TRBJ1-1; D perhaps matches TRBD1 (6 bases). This CDR3 is built from 15 residues. V was shortened by 3 bases and J by 4 bases, with 15 bases between the two germline ends. Germline CDR1 is LNHDA and CDR2 is SQIVND (reference sequence). The CDR3 region is CASSMGQGWGTEAFF. The CDR3 region has the DNA TGTGCCAGTAGTATGGGTCAGGGGTGGGGCACTGAAGCTTTCTTT.

The V call is TRBV28, the J call TRBJ1-2; 7 positions match TRBD1. Trimming at V came to 6 bases and at J to 0 bases, leaving 19 bases not matched to a gene. The CDR3 has 19 residues. Germline values: CDR1 MDHEN, CDR2 SYDVKM. CDR3 in DNA: TGTGCCAGCAGGGGCCGAGGTGTGGGACAGACCCTATCTAACTATGGCTACACCTTC. Amino acid sequence: CASRGRGVGQTLSNYGYTF.

The gene calls are TRBV9 and TRBJ2-1; 8 bases are shared with TRBD2. CDR1 SGDLS and CDR2 YYNGEE come from the germline V gene. The CDR3 covers 16 residues. The junction had 12 bases not matched to a gene; V was cut back by 4 bases and J by 6 bases. The DNA for the CDR3 is TGTGCCAGCAGCCCACTTTCGGGGGGGCTTAGCAATGAGCAGTTCTTC. Protein: CASSPLSGGLSNEQFF.

The chain couples TRBV28 to TRBJ1-6; weak D call: TRBD1 (5 bases). Germline CDR1 reads MDHEN; CDR2 reads SYDVKM. V was cut by 1 base and J by 11 bases, with 18 bases left in between. The CDR3 is 16 residues long. CDR3 loop: CASSLSYGGLVTPLHF. CDR3 bases: TGTGCCAGCAGTTTATCTTACGGGGGACTGGTGACACCCCTCCACTTT.